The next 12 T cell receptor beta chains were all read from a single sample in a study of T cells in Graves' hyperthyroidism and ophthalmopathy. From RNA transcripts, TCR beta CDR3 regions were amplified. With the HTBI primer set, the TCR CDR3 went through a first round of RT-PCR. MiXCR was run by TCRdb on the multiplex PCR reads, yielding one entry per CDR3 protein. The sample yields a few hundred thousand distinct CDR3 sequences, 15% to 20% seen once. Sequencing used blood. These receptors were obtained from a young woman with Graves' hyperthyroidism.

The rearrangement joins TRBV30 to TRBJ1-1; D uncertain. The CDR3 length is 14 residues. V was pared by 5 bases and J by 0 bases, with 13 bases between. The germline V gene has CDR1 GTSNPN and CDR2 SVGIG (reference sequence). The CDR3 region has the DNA TGTGCCTGGCTCCGTGGCGGTTTGAACACTGAAGCTTTCTTT. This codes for CAWLRGGLNTEAFF.

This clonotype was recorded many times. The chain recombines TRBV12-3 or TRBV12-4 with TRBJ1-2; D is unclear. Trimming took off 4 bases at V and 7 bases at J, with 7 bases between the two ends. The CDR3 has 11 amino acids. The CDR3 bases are TGTGCCAGCAGTTCCCCGCGTGGCTACACCTTC. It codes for CASSSPRGYTF.

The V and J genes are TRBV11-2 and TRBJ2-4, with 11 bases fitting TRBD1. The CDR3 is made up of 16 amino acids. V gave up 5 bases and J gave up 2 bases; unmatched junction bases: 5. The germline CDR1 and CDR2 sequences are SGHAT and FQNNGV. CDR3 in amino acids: CASSPGDRGSKNIQYF. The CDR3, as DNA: TGTGCCAGCAGCCCGGGGGACAGGGGGTCCAAAAACATTCAGTACTTC.

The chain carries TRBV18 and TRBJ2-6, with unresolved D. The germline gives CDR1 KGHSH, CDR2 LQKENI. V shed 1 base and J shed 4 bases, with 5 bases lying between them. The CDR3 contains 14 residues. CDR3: CASSPRWGANVLTF. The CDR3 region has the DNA TGTGCCAGCTCACCACGTTGGGGGGCCAACGTCCTGACTTTC.

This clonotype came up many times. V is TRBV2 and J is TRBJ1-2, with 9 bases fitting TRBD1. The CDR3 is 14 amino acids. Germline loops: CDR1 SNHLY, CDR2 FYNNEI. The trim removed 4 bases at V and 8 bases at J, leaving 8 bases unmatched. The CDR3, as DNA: TGTGCCAGCAGTGCTGGGACAGGGAGGAAGGGCTACACCTTC. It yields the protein CASSAGTGRKGYTF.

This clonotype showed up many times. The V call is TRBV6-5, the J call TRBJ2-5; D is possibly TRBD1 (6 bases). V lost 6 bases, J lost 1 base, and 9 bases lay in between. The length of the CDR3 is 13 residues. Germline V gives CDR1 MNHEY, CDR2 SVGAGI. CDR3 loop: CASRGTFQETQYF. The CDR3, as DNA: TGTGCCAGCAGGGGGACATTCCAAGAGACCCAGTACTTC.

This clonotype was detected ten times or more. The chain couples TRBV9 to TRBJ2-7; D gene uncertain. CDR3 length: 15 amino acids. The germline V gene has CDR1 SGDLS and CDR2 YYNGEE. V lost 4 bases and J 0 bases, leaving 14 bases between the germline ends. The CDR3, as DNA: TGTGCCAGCAGCCCGCAGAAAGGTCCCTCCTACGAGCAGTACTTC. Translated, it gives CASSPQKGPSYEQYF. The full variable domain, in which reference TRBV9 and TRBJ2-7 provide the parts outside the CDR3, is DSGVTQTPKHLITATGQRVTLRCSPRSGDLSVYWYQQSLDQGLQFLIQYYNGEERAKGNILERFSAQQFPDLHSELNLSSLELGDSALYFCASSPQKGPSYEQYFGPGTRLTVT.

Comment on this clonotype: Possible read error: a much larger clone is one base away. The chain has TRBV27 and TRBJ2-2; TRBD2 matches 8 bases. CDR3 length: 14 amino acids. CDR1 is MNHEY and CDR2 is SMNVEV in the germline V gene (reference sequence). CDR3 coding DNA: TGTGCCAGCAGAATATCGTGGACAGCGGGGGAGCTGTGTTTT. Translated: CASRISWTAGELCF.

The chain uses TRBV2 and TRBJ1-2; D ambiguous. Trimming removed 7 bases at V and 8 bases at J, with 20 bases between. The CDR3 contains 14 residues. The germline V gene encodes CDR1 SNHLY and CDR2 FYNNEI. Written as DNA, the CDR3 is TGTGCCAGCACCCCGATCGGTGGGTTTCAGGGCTACACCTTC. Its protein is CASTPIGGFQGYTF.

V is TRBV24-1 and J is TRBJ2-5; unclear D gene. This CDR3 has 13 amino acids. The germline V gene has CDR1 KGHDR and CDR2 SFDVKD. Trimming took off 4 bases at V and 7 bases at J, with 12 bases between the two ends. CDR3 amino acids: CATSDHSRRTQYF. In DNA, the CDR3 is TGTGCCACCAGTGACCATTCCCGGAGGACCCAGTACTTC.

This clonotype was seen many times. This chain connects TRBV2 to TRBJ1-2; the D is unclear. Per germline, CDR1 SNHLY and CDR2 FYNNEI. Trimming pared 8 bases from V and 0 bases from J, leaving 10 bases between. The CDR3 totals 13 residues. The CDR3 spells CASAGVTNYGYTF. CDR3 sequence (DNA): TGTGCCAGCGCCGGGGTCACTAACTATGGCTACACCTTC.

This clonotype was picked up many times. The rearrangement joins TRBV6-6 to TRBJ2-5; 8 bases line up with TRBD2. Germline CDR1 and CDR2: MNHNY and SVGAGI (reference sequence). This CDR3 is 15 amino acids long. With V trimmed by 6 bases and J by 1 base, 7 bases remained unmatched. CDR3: CASSNPGLAQETQYF. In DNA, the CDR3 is TGTGCCAGCAGCAATCCTGGACTAGCCCAAGAGACCCAGTACTTC.